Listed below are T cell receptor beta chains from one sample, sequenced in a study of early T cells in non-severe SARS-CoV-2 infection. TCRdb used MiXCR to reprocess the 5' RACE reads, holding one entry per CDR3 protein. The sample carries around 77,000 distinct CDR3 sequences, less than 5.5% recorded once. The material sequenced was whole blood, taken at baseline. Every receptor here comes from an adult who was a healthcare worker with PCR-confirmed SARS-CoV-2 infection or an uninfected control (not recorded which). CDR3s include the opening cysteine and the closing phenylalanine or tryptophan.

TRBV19	CASAQGTFSNQPQHF
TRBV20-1	CSASGGGRSNQPQHF
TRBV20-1	CSARRLAGRLEQFF
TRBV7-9	CASSGPGLNTGELFF
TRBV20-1	CSAPRLAGVNEQFF
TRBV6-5	CASSYLRSGRPGELFF
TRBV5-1	CASSLGTTEETQYF
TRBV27	CATVGGSSYEQYF
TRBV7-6	CASSFRSRGKNIQYF
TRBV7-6	CASSSGQGYGYTF
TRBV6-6	CASKQTVLKGELFF
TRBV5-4	CASSRVQNEQYF
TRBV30	CAWNRGQIPYGYTF
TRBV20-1	CSASSGAQNIQYF
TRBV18	CASSTSRGTYNEQFF
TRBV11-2	CASSSYRGSYNEQFF
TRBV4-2	CASSQDRRTSNTQYF
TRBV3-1	CASSQLGGSAETQYF
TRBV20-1	CSAPWTSRDEQYF
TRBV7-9	CASSTHTDLSGNTIYF
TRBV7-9	CASSVDRENTGELFF
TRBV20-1	CSAMTSGRLREQYF
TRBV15	CATSRSWTGEAFF
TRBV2	CASTRGRAGASGANVLTF
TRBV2	CASSPSRTWPETQYF
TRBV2	CASSVTSGTHEQYF
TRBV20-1	CSAKDGNMNTEAFF
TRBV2	CASSGYEQYF
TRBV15	CATSRTRGLSADTQYF
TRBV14	CASSQGWRGNTIYF
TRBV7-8	CASSSARGYNSPLHF
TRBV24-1	CATSDLGKNTGELFF
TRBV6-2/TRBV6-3	CASSQRGDRLTDTQYF
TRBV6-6	CASSYSRASSYNEQFF
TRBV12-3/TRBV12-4	CASSTWTAYGYTF
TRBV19	CASSTSGRAQYF
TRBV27	CASSFNFRDGNNSPLHF
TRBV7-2	CASSRSGDTQYF
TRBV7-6	CASSLDGGLGAEAFF
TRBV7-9	CASSLGGAGPDGYTF
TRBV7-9	CASSRQEGKTQYF
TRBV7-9	CASSSELSTTYGYTF
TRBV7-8	CASSSLRDGDEQYF
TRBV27	CASSLSSHNEQFF
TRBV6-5	CASRPKGQRSSGANVLTF
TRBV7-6	CASSLDKADREVNTGELFF
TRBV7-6	CASSLGEGGEAFF
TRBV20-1	CSATWGYGASEQYF
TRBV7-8	CASSLTAGELFF
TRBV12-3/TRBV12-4	CASSLLSGSGEQFF
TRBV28	CASSEGFGDTEAFF
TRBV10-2	CASTRQGDGNTIYF
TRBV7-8	CASSNPQGGGTTTEQFF
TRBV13	CASSLREAGRWETQYF